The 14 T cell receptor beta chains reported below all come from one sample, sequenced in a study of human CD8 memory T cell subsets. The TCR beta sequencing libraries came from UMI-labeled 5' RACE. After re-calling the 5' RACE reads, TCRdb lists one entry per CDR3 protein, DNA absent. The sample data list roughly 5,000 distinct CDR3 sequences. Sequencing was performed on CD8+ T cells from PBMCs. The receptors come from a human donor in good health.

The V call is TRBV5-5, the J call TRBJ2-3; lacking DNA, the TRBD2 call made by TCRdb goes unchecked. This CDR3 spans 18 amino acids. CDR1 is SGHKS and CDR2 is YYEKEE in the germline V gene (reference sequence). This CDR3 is CASSSKGLAGADGDTQYF.

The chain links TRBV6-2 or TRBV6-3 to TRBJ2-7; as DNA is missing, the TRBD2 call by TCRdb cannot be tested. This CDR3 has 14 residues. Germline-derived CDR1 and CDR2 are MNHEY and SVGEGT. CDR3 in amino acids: CASSYGTYLYEQYF.

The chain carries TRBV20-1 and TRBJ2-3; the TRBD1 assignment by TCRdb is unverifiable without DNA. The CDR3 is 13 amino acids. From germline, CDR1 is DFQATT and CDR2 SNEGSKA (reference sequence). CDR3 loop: CSADTGDTDTQYF.

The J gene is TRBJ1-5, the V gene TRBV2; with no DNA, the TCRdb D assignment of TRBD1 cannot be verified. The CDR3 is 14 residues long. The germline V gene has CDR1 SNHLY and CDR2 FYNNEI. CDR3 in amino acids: CASKVTGGNQPQHF. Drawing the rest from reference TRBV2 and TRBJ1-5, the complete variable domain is EPEVTQTPSHQVTQMGQEVILRCVPISNHLYFYWYRQILGQKVEFLVSFYNNEISEKSEIFDDQFSVERPDGSNFTLKIRSTKLEDSAMYFCASKVTGGNQPQHFGDGTRLSIL.

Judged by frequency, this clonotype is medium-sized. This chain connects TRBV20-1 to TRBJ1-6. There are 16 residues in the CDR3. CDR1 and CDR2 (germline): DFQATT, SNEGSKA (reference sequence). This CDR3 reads CSARDLQQGYTSPLHF.

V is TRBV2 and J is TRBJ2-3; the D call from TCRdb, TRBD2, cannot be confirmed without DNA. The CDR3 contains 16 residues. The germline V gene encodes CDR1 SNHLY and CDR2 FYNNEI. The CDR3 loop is CASRQVVASPTDTQYF.

CDR3 loop: CSARDLGQTYEQYF. This chain links TRBV20-1 with TRBJ2-7; TCRdb picks TRBD2, but there is no DNA to check that call. Germline V CDR1 and CDR2: DFQATT, SNEGSKA (reference sequence). The length of the CDR3 is 14 residues.

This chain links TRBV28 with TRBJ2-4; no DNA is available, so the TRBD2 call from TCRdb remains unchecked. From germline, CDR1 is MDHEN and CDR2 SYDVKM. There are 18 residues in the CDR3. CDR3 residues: CASSLSVATSGPKNIQYF.

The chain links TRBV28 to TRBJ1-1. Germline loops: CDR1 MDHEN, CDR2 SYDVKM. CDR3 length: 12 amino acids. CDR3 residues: CASSLLAVEAFF.

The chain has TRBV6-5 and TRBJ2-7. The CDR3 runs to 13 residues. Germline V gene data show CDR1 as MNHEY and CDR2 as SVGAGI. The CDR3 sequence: CASSYREKQEQYF.

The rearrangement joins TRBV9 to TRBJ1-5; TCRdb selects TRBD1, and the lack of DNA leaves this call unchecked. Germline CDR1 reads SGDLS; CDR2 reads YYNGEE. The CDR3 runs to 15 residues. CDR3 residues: CASSGGQGAGQPQHF.

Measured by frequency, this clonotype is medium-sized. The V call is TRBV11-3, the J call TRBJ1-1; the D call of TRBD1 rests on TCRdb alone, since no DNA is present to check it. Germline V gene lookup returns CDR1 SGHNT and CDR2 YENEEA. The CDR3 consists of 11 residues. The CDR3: CASSPGGEAFF.

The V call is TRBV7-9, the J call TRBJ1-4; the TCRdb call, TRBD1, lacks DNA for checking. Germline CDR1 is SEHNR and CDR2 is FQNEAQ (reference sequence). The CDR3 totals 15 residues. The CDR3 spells CASSLNAGGNEKLFF.

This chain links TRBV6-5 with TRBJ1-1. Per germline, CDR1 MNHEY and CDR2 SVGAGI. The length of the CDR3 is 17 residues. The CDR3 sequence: CASSYYGESNMNTEAFF.